The T cell receptor (beta chain) described here comes from a study of Ad26.COV2.S vaccination and SARS-CoV-2 variants (dated by TCRdb to the early 2020s). Turning to the overall study: TCRbeta repertoire sequencing served as the tool for gauging how specific and how broad the SARS-CoV-2-reactive T cell receptors were following Ad26.COV2.S vaccination. The TCR-sequenced set comprised approximately 32 samples: around 20 Ad26.COV2.S vaccine recipients, 5 placebo recipients and 8 SARS-CoV-2 convalescent individuals. Beyond this particular receptor, the publication reports: Compared with placebo recipients, Ad26.COV2.S recipients showed higher spike-specific TCR breadth (P = 0.0014). Comparable non-spike TCR breadth was observed between vaccine and placebo recipients, consistent with only spike being contained in the vaccine. After vaccination, spike-specific CD8+ and CD4+ T cell responses were reported to show substantial breadth. It was noted by the authors that total T cell responses may have been underestimated by the TCR breadth and depth analyses.

The CDR3 runs 13 residues from the cysteine to the phenylalanine. CDR3 DNA only is kept here, 39 bases in frame from base 1. CDR1 is given as LGHDT and CDR2 as YNNKEL, both from the germline V gene (reference sequence). Relative to germline, V is missing 0 bases and J is missing 11 bases, with 5 bases of the junction outside any gene match. As concerns this clone: Its antigen is not yet known. No qualities accompany the bases; no much larger clone lies one base away.

The time point label corresponds to: individuals recovered from natural SARS-CoV-2 infection. The immunoSEQ Assay was used to sequence TCRbeta CDR3 regions. After extraction, genomic DNA underwent amplification by bias-controlled multiplex PCR, followed by high-throughput sequencing. In the source study's methods: Collapsing and filtering of sequences were performed to quantify the absolute abundance of each unique TCRbeta CDR3 region. T cell fraction was estimated by normalizing TCRbeta template counts to usable DNA, which was measured by amplifying reference genes present in all nucleated cells. Repertoire TCRs were annotated as SARS-CoV-2-specific when V gene, CDR3 amino acid sequence and J gene were exactly matched to a known reactive TCR set. MIRA supplied the reference SARS-CoV-2 TCR set, which was filtered for enrichment in COVID-19-positive ImmuneCODE repertoires so that public or cross-reactive TCRs were removed. Drawing on the MIRA antigens, annotated TCRs were analysed further at the level of specific ORF or position within ORF. Breadth was defined as the number of annotated unique rearrangements divided by the total number of unique productive rearrangements, and depth was defined as the summed frequency of the annotated unique rearrangements. Two-sided Wilcoxon rank-sum tests were applied when comparing TCR breadth between groups. The immuneACCESS repertoire file appears here via TCRdb, limited to in-frame rearrangements. These files lack a portion of the clones; in checked studies, under half of the deficit traces to unresolved V genes, and the cause of the others is not known. V and J calls plus clone size are reproduced from that table; the DNA served to infer D and trimming. The sample has approximately 340,000 clones on record, roughly nine tenths of them singletons. About 3.9% of the sample is held by the ten biggest clonotypes.

The chain uses TRBV3-1 (or the pseudogene TRBV3-2) and TRBJ1-1; 8 bases in between match TRBD1. The sequenced sample was peripheral blood, obtained after recovery from COVID-19. This receptor was taken from a human donor who had recovered from COVID-19. The bases are TGTGCCAGCAGCCAAGACAGGGGGCGATGGGCTTTCTTT. Translation gives CASSQDRGRWAFF.